The clone carrying this TCR beta chain was detected only once. The table came from immunoSEQ multiplex PCR; TCRdb's copy has only in-frame clones and leaves some out. The profile covers 140,000 to 150,000 clones, with more than 75% appearing a single time and 4.1% taken by the ten largest. The sample belongs to a study of T cell responses to AZD1222 COVID-19 vaccine. Trimming pared 5 bases from V and 0 bases from J, leaving 7 bases between. The CDR3 has 13 residues. CDR1 is SEHNR, CDR2 FQNEAQ, per germline (reference sequence). The sequenced sample was peripheral blood, obtained on day 0 of MenACWY control vaccination. The chain links TRBV7-9 to TRBJ1-1; D call uncertain. The TCR originated in an adult in good health. In DNA form, the CDR3 reads TGTGCCAGCAGCGCCGGCGTGAACACTGAAGCTTTCTTT. Its protein product is CASSAGVNTEAFF.